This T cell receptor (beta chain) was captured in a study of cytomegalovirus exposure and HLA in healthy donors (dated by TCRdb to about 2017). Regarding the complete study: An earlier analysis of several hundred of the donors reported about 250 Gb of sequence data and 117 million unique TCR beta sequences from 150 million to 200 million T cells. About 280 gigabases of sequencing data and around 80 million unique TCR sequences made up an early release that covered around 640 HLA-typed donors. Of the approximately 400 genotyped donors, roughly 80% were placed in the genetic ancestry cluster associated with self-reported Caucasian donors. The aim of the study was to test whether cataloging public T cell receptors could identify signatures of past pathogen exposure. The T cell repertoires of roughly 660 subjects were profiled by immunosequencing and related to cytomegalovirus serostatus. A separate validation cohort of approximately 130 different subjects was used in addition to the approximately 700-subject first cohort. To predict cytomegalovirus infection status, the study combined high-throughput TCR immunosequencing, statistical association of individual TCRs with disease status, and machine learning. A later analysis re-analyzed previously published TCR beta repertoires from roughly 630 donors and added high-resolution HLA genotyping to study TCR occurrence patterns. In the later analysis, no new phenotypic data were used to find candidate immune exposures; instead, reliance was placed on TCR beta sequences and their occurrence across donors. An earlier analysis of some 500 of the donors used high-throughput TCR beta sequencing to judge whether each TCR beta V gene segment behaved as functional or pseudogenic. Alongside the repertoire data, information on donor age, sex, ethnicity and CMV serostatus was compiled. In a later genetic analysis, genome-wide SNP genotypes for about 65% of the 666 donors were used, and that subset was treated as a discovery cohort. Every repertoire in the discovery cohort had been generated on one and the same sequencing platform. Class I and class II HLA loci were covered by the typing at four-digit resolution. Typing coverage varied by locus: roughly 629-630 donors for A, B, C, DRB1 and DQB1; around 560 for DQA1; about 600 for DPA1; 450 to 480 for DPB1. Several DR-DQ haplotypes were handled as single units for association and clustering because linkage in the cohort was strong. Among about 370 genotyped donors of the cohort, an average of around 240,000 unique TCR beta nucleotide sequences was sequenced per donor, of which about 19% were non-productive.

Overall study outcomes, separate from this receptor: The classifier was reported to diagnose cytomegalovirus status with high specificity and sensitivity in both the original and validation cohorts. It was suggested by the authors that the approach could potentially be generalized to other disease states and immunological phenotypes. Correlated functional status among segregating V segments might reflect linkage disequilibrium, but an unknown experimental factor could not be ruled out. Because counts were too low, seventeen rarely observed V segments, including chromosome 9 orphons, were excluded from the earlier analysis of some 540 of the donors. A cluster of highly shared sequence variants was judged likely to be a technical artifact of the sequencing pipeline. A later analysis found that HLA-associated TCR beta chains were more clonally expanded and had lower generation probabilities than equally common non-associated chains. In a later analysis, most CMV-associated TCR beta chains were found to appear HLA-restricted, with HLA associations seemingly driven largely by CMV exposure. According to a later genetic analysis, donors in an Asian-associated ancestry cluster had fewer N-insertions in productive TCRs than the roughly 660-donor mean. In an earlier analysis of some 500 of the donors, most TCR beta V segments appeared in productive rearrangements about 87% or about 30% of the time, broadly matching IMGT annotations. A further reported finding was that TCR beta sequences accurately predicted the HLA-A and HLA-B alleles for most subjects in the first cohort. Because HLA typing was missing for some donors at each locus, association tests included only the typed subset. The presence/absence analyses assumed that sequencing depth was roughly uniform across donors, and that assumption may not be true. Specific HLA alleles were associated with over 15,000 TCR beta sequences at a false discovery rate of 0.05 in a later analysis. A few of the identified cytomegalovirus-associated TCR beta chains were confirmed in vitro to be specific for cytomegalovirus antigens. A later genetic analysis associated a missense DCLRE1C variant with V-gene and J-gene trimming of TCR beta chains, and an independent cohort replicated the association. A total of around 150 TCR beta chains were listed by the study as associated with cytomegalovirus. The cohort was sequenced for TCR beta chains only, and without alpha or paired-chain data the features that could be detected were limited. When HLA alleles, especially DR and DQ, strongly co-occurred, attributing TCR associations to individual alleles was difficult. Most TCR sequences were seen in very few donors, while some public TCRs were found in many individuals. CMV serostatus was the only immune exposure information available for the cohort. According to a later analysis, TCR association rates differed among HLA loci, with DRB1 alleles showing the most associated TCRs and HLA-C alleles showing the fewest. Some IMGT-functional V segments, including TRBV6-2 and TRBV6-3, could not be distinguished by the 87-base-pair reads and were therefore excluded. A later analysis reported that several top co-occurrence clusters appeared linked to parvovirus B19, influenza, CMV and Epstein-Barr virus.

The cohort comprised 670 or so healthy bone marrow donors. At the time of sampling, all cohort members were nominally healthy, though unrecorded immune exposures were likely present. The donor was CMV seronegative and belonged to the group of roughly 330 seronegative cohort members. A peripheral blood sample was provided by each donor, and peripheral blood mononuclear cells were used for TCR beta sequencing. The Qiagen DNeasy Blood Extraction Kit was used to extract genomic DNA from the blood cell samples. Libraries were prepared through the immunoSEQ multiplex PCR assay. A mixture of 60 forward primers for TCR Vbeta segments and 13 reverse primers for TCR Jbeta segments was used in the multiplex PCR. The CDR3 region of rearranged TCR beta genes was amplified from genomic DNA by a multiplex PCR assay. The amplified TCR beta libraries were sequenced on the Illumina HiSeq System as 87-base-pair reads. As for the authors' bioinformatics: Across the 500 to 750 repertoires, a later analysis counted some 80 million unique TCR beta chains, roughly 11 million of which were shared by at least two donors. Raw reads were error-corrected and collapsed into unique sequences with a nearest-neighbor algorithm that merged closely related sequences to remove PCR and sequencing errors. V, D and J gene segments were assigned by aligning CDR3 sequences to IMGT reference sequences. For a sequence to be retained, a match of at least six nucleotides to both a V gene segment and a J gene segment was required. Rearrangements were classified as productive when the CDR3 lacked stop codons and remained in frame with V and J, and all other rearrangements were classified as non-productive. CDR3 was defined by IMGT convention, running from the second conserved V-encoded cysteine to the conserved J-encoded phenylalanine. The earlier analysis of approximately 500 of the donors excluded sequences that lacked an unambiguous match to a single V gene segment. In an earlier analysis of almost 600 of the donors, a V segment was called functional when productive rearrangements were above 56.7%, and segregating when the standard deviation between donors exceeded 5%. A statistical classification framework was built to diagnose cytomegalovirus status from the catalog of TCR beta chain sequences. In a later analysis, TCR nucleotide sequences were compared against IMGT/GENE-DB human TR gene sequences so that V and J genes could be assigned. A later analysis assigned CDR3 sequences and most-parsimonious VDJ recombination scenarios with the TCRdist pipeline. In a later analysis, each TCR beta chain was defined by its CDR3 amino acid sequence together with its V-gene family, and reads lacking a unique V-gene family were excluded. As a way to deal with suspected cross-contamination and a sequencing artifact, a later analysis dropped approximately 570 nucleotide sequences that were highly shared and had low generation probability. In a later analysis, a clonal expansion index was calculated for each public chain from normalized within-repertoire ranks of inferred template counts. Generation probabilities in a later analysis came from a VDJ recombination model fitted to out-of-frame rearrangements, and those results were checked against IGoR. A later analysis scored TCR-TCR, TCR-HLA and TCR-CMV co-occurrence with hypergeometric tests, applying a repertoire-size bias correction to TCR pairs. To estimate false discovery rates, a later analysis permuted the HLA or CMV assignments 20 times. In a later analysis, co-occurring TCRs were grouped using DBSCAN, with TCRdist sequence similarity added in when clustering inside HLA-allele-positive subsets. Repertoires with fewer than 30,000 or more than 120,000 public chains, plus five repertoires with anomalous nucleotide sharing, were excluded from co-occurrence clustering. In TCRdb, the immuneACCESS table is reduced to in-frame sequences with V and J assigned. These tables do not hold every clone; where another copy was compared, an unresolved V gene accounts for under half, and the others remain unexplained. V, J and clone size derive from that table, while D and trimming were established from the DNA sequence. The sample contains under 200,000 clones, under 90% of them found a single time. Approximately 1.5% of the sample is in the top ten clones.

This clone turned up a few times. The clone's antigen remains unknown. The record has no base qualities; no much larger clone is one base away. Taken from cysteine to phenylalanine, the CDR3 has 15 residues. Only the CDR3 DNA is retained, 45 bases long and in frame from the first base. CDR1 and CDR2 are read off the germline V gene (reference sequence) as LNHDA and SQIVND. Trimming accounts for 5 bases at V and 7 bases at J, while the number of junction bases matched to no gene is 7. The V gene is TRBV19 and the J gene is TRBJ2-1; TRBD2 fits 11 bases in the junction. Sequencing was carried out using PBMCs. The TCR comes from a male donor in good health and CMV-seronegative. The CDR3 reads CASSPLAGGMNEQFF. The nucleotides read TGTGCCAGTAGTCCTCTAGCGGGAGGTATGAATGAGCAGTTCTTC. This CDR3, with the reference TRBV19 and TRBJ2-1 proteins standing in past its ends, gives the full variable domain DGGITQSPKYLFRKEGQNVTLSCEQNLNHDAMYWYRQDPGQGLRLIYYSQIVNDFQKGDIAEGYSVSREKKESFPLTVTSAQKNPTAFYLCASSPLAGGMNEQFFGPGTRLTVL.